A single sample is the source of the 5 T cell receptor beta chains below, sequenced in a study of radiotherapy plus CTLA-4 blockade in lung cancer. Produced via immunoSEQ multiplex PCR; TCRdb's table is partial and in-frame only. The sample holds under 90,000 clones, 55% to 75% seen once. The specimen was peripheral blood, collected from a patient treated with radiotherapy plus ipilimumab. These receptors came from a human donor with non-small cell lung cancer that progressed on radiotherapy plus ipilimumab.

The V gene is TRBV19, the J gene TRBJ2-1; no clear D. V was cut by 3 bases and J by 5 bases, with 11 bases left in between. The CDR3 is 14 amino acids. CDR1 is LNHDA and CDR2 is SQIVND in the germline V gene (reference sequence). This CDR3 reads CASSILSGDNEQFF. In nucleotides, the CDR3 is TGTGCCAGTAGTATTTTGTCCGGTGACAATGAGCAGTTCTTC.

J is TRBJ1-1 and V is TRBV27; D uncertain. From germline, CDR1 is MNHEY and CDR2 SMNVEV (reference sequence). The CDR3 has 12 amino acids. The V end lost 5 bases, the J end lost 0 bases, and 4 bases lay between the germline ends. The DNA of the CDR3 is TGTGCCAGCAGTAGTATGAACACTGAAGCTTTCTTT. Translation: CASSSMNTEAFF.

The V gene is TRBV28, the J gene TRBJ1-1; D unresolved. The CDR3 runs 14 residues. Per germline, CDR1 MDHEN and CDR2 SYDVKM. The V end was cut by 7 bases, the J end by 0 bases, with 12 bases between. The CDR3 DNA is TGTGCCAGCAATGAGGGCGCCATGAACACTGAAGCTTTCTTT. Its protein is CASNEGAMNTEAFF.

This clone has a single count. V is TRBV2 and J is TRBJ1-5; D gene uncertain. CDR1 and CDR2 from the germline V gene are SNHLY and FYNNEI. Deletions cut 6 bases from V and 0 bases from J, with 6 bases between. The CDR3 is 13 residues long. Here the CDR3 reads CASRTYSNQPQHF. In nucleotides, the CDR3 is TGTGCCAGCAGGACCTATAGCAATCAGCCCCAGCATTTT.

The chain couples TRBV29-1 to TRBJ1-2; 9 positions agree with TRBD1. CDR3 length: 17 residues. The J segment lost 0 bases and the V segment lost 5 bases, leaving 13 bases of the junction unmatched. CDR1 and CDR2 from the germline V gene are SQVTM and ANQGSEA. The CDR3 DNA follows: TGCAGCGTTCTGACAGGGGGGAGTCGACCAGCTAACTATGGCTACACCTTC. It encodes CSVLTGGSRPANYGYTF. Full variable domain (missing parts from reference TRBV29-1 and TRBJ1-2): SAVISQKPSRDICQRGTSLTIQCQVDSQVTMMFWYRQQPGQSLTLIATANQGSEATYESGFVIDKFPISRPNLTFSTLTVSNMSPEDSSIYLCSVLTGGSRPANYGYTFGSGTRLTVV.